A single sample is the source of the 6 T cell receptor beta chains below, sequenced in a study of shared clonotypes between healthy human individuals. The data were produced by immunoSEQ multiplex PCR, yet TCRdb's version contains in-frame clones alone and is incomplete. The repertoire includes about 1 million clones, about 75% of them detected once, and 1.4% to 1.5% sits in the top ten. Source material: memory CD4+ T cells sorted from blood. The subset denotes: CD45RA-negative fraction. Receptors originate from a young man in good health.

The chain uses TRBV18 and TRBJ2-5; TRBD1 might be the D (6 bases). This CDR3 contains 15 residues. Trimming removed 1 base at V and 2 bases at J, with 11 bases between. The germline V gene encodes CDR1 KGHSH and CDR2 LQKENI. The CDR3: CASSPLDSKQETQYF. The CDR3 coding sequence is TGTGCCAGCTCACCACTGGACAGCAAGCAAGAGACCCAGTACTTC.

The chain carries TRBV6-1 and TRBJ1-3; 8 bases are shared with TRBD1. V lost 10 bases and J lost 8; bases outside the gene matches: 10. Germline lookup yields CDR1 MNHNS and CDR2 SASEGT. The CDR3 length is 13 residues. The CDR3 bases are TGTGCCACCGCAGGGGGCATATGGGACACCATATATTTT. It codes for CATAGGIWDTIYF.

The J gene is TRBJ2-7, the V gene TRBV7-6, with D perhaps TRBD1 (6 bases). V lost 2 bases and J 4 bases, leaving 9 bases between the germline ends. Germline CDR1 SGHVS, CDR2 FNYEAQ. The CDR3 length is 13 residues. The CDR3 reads CASSLQTGYEQYF. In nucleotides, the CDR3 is TGTGCCAGCAGCTTACAAACAGGGTACGAGCAGTACTTC.

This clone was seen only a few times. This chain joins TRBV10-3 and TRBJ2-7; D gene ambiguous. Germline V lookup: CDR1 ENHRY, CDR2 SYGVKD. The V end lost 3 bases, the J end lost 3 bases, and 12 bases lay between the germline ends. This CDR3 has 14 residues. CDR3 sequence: CAISDDAVVYEQYF. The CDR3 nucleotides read TGTGCCATCAGTGATGATGCAGTAGTCTACGAGCAGTACTTC.

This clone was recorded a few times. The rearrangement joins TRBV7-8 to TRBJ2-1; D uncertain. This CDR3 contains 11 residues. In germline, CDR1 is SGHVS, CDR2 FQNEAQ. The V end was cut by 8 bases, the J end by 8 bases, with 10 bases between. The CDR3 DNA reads TGTGCCAGCGGCCTGGGCTATGAGCAGTTCTTC. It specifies CASGLGYEQFF. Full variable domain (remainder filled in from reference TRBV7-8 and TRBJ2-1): GAGVSQSPRYKVAKRGQDVALRCDPISGHVSLFWYQQALGQGPEFLTYFQNEAQLDKSGLPSDRFFAERPEGSVSTLKIQRTQQEDSAVYLCASGLGYEQFFGPGTRLTVL.

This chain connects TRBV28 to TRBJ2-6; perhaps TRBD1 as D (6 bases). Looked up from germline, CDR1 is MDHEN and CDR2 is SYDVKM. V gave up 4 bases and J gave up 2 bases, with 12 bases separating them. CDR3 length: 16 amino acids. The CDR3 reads CASSSQGRTGANVLTF. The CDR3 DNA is TGTGCCAGCAGTTCACAGGGCCGGACTGGGGCCAACGTCCTGACTTTC.